This record concerns one T cell receptor beta chain sequence. Its target is unknown. Measured with immunoSEQ multiplex PCR; TCRdb has only the in-frame clones, and not every one. The sample records around 450,000 clones, 75% to 90% being singletons. The record originates from a study of Ad26.COV2.S vaccination and SARS-CoV-2 variants. Stated treatment: 15 to 20 received Ad26.COV2.S at low or high dose, single or two shots; about 5 received placebo; per-sample allocation not given. Collection of the samples took place on day 63 after the first injection of vaccine or placebo. Expression of Wuhan-strain SARS-CoV-2 spike came from the Ad26 vector that formed the vaccine. This CDR3 has 13 amino acids. V was shortened by 5 bases and J by 6 bases, with 11 bases between the two germline ends. Germline V lookup: CDR1 SGHTA, CDR2 FQGTGA. Findings of the study overall: Breadth and depth estimates from TCRs may understate total T cell responses.

V usage is TRBV7-3 and J usage is TRBJ2-1; D possibly corresponds to TRBD1 (6 bases). The sample was peripheral blood, taken in a trial of Ad26.COV2.S vaccine versus placebo. The sequence derives from a person between 18 and 60 years old who received the Ad26.COV2.S COVID-19 vaccine or a placebo. CDR3 sequence reads: CASSPGQSNEQFF. CDR3 sequence (DNA): TGTGCCAGCAGCCCCGGACAGAGCAATGAGCAGTTCTTC.